Listed below are T cell receptor beta chains from one sample, sequenced in a study of T-cell reconstitution after alpha-beta-depleted transplantation in children. TCRdb itself ran the PCR reads through MiXCR, one entry per CDR3 protein. The data show about 3,300 distinct CDR3 sequences, 22% seen once. The source was PBMCs, mostly from graft donor cells, collected 60 days after TCRalphabeta/CD19-depleted stem cell transplant. The receptors here all came from a male patient between 2 and 10 years old who had a stem cell transplant for acute lymphoblastic leukemia, so the T cells may come from the graft donor. Each CDR3 is given with its conserved first and last residue. A D gene is named only where the DNA matches it firmly. Only part of the rows carry a size: once, few, many, or a class if the clone is expanded.

d_call clone_size j_call v_call cdr3_nt cdr3_aa
. . TRBJ2-2 TRBV11-2 TGTGCCAGCAGCTCCAATTTTGGCAATGGGGAGCTGTTTTTT CASSSNFGNGELFF
TRBD1 medium-sized TRBJ2-2 TRBV12-3/TRBV12-4 TGTGCCAGCAGTGCAGACAGGGCCGTGGGCACCGGGGAGCTGTTTTTT CASSADRAVGTGELFF
TRBD1 many TRBJ2-7 TRBV7-9 TGTGCCAGCAGCCTGGGGACAGGGAGCTCCTACGAGCAGTACTTC CASSLGTGSSYEQYF
. . TRBJ2-1 TRBV4-3 TGCGCCAGCAGCCAGGGGGCCACCTACAATGAGCAGTTCTTC CASSQGATYNEQFF
. . TRBJ2-2 TRBV5-1 TGCGCCAGCAGCTTTCGCGGAGGGGACACCGGGGAGCTGTTTTTT CASSFRGGDTGELFF
. medium-sized TRBJ2-7 TRBV28 TGTGCCAGCAGTCCGGACAGCACCTACGAGCAGTACTTC CASSPDSTYEQYF
TRBD1 many TRBJ1-1 TRBV7-9 TGTGCCAGCAGCCAGCGGACAGGGTGGAACACTGAAGCTTTCTTT CASSQRTGWNTEAFF
. many TRBJ2-5 TRBV7-8 TGTGCCAGCAGCTTAGTTTTTCAAGAGACCCAGTACTTC CASSLVFQETQYF
. . TRBJ2-2 TRBV9 TGTGCCAGCAGCCCGGGGGGACAGGTTACCGGGGAGCTGTTTTTT CASSPGGQVTGELFF
TRBD1 few TRBJ2-3 TRBV2 TGTGCCAGCAGTGTCCGGGACAGGGGGCGATTTGCAGATACGCAGTATTTT CASSVRDRGRFADTQYF
TRBD2 many TRBJ2-5 TRBV18 TGTGCCAGCTCACCACCGGGACTAGCGGGCGAAGAGACCCAGTACTTC CASSPPGLAGEETQYF
TRBD2 medium-sized TRBJ2-3 TRBV29-1 TGCAGCGTTGACGCCCTTCTAGCGGACGTACCCACTAGCACAGATACGCAGTATTTT CSVDALLADVPTSTDTQYF
TRBD2 medium-sized TRBJ2-1 TRBV6-1 TGTGCCAGCAGTGGACTAGCGGCAAGCTCCTACAATGAGCAGTTCTTC CASSGLAASSYNEQFF
. many TRBJ1-5 TRBV14 TGTGCCAGCAGCCAAGTTGTCGGGAATCAGCCCCAGCATTTT CASSQVVGNQPQHF
. medium-sized TRBJ1-2 TRBV29-1 TGCAGCGTTGGGGTAGAAGCGGGCTACACCTTC CSVGVEAGYTF
. many TRBJ2-1 TRBV28 TGTGCCAGCAGTTCAGAAACAATTCCGCGGAATGAGCAGTTCTTC CASSSETIPRNEQFF
. . TRBJ1-2 TRBV29-1 TGCAGCGTTGGGTGGGGGGCGCCTGGCTACACCTTC CSVGWGAPGYTF
. . TRBJ2-1 TRBV29-1 TGCAGCGTTGACCCTCTGGGAGGTCCGATATCCTACAATGAGCAGTTCTTC CSVDPLGGPISYNEQFF
TRBD2 many TRBJ2-7 TRBV6-1 TGTGCCAGCGGGGATAGCGGGTTCTCCTACGAGCAGTACTTC CASGDSGFSYEQYF
. medium-sized TRBJ2-7 TRBV11-2 TGTGCCAGCAGCTTAGAAGGTGGCGGGGCCCCATCTTACGAGCAGTACTTC CASSLEGGGAPSYEQYF
TRBD2 many TRBJ2-1 TRBV11-1 TGTGCCAGCAGCTGGATTCCGGGAGGAATAGACAATGAGCAGTTCTTC CASSWIPGGIDNEQFF
TRBD2 . TRBJ2-1 TRBV5-1 TGCGCCAGCAGTACCGTTGGACTAGCGGGAAATGAGCAGTTCTTC CASSTVGLAGNEQFF
. many TRBJ2-7 TRBV7-2 TGTGCCAGCAGCTTTGGGGGCTCCGACTACGAGCAGTACTTC CASSFGGSDYEQYF
TRBD1 large TRBJ2-7 TRBV6-5 TGTGCCAGCAGTTCGACCAGACAGGGATCTTGGGAGCAGTACTTC CASSSTRQGSWEQYF
. . TRBJ2-3 TRBV28 TGTGCCAGCAGTTTGTCGAGCACAGATACGCAGTATTTT CASSLSSTDTQYF
. . TRBJ2-5 TRBV7-8 TGTGCCAGCAGCTTAGTGCCCGGAGAGACCCAGTACTTC CASSLVPGETQYF
. many TRBJ1-2 TRBV30 TGTGCCTGGATGGAGCCCCCGACAGCGTTCTATGGCTACACCTTC CAWMEPPTAFYGYTF
. large TRBJ2-1 TRBV5-1 TGCGCCAGCAGCTTGGCCTTGGGTGACAATGAGCAGTTCTTC CASSLALGDNEQFF
TRBD1 many TRBJ1-3 TRBV9 TGTGCCAGCAGCGTAGCGGCAGGGGGCGTAAACACCATATATTTT CASSVAAGGVNTIYF
TRBD1 medium-sized TRBJ2-7 TRBV5-1 TGCGCCAGCAGTGGAGGACAGGGGGAATCCTACGAGCAGTACTTC CASSGGQGESYEQYF
. many TRBJ1-2 TRBV6-5 TGTGCCAGCAGCCCCTACAGGGATAGTGGCTACACCTTC CASSPYRDSGYTF
TRBD2 medium-sized TRBJ2-7 TRBV10-3 TGTGCCATCAGTGATGGGACTAGCAGCTCCTACGAGCAGTACTTC CAISDGTSSSYEQYF
. few TRBJ2-5 TRBV20-1 TGCAGTGCTCGGATTCAAGAGACCCAGTACTTC CSARIQETQYF
. . TRBJ2-2 TRBV12-3/TRBV12-4 TGTGCCAGCAGCATGGGGCGTACCGGGGAGCTGTTTTTT CASSMGRTGELFF
. . TRBJ2-3 TRBV7-3 TGTGCCAGCAGCTTATCCAATTGGTGGGAGGAGACCACAGATACGCAGTATTTT CASSLSNWWEETTDTQYF
TRBD2 many TRBJ2-1 TRBV30 TGTGCCTGGAGTTTGCGAGCGGGAGTGGACTACAATGAGCAGTTCTTC CAWSLRAGVDYNEQFF
TRBD1 many TRBJ1-5 TRBV28 TGTGCCAGCAGTTACAGGGGAGGGGGTTATAGCAATCAGCCCCAGCATTTT CASSYRGGGYSNQPQHF
. many TRBJ1-5 TRBV21-1 TGTGCCAGCAGCCAGACAGGGAATAACGGCAATCAGCCCCAGCATTTT CASSQTGNNGNQPQHF
TRBD1 many TRBJ1-2 TRBV18 TGTGCCAGCTCACCTACGCAGGGGGCGCGAGGCTACACCTTC CASSPTQGARGYTF
. few TRBJ2-3 TRBV6-4 TGTGCCAGCACCCTAACACGACCAGATACGCAGTATTTT CASTLTRPDTQYF
TRBD2 many TRBJ2-5 TRBV7-9 TGTGCCAGCAGCTTCCCTACTAGCGGGGATGAGACCCAGTACTTC CASSFPTSGDETQYF
. many TRBJ2-7 TRBV5-1 TGCGCCAGCTGCCTACAGGGAGCCTACGAGCAGTACTTC CASCLQGAYEQYF
. many TRBJ2-7 TRBV5-6 TGTGCCAGCAGCTTCTCCTGGCCCTACGAGCAGTACTTC CASSFSWPYEQYF
TRBD2 medium-sized TRBJ2-1 TRBV4-3 TGCGCCAGCAGCCAAGATTTCTGGCGGGGGTACAATGAGCAGTTCTTC CASSQDFWRGYNEQFF
TRBD2 many TRBJ2-2 TRBV6-2/TRBV6-3 TGTGCCAGCAGCAGAGCTAGCGGGTCGAACACCGGGGAGCTGTTTTTT CASSRASGSNTGELFF
. many TRBJ1-1 TRBV7-9 TGTGCCAGCAGTCACCGCAGCACTGAAGCTTTCTTT CASSHRSTEAFF
. many TRBJ2-2 TRBV12-3/TRBV12-4 TGTGCCAGCAATCGGCAGGTTTACACCGGGGAGCTGTTTTTT CASNRQVYTGELFF
. large TRBJ2-1 TRBV5-1 TGCGCCAGCAGCCCCGGGACTTTAGGCGAGCAGTTCTTC CASSPGTLGEQFF